Below, 21 T cell receptor beta chains from the same sample are listed, as sequenced in a study of T cell changes during pregnancy in multiple sclerosis. Here immunoSEQ multiplex PCR was the method, and the copy in TCRdb shows in-frame clones only, minus some. The table has approximately 47,000 clones, 70% to 90% seen once. This sample comprised peripheral blood, obtained in the first trimester of pregnancy. These receptor sequences come from a female donor with multiple sclerosis, enrolled in a pregnancy study.

V and J are TRBV4-3 and TRBJ1-5; no definite D call. Trimming shortened V by 0 bases and J by 5 bases, and 11 bases separated the two germline ends. CDR1 and CDR2 (germline): LGHNA, YSLEER. The CDR3 runs to 15 residues. CDR3 protein: CASSQDVGGYQPQHF. The CDR3 DNA follows: TGCGCCAGCAGCCAAGATGTGGGAGGTTATCAGCCCCAGCATTTT.

The chain carries TRBV27 and TRBJ2-7; maybe TRBD2 (6 bases). Germline lookup yields CDR1 MNHEY and CDR2 SMNVEV (reference sequence). This CDR3 is built from 11 residues. V lost 4 bases and J lost 6, with 7 bases in between. As DNA, the CDR3 is TGTGCCAGCAGTTGGGGAGGCGAGCAGTACTTC. This translates into CASSWGGEQYF.

The gene calls are TRBV7-2 and TRBJ1-2, with 8 bases matching TRBD1. The CDR3 length is 14 residues. Germline V CDR1 and CDR2: SGHTA, FQGNSA. Trimming at V came to 5 bases and at J to 2 bases, leaving 4 bases not matched to a gene. CDR3 bases: TGTGCCAGCAGCCGGGACAGGCAAAACTATGGCTACACCTTC. Its protein is CASSRDRQNYGYTF.

The genes are TRBV5-1 and TRBJ2-3; 12 bases map to TRBD2. This CDR3 comprises 16 residues. The V gene's germline CDR1 is SGHRS and CDR2 YFSETQ. V trimming: 1 base; J trimming: 4 bases; junction bases outside the gene matches: 4. The CDR3 loop reads CASSLTSSGGADTQYF. The DNA of the CDR3 is TGCGCCAGCAGCTTGACGTCTAGCGGGGGGGCAGATACGCAGTATTTT.

The CDR3 loop is CASSQRGTPYNEQFF. DNA for the CDR3: TGTGCCAGTAGTCAAAGGGGGACCCCCTACAATGAGCAGTTCTTC. The J gene is TRBJ2-1, the V gene TRBV19; tentatively, D is TRBD1 (6 bases). V was pared by 5 bases and J by 2 bases, with 13 bases between. The CDR3 contains 15 residues. Germline V lookup: CDR1 LNHDA, CDR2 SQIVND (reference sequence).

This clone has only one observation. The gene calls are TRBV2 and TRBJ1-2; 7 nucleotides match TRBD1. The V gene's germline CDR1 is SNHLY and CDR2 FYNNEI. The CDR3 sequence is 14 residues long. Trimming took 7 bases from V and 8 from J; bases not matched to a gene: 13. The CDR3 DNA follows: TGTGCCAGCATACCGGACAGGTGGAATAAAGGCTACACCTTC. It translates to CASIPDRWNKGYTF.

The chain carries TRBV30 and TRBJ1-2; D remains unclear. The V end lost 2 bases, the J end lost 12 bases, and 19 bases lay between the germline ends. The CDR3 totals 13 residues. Per the germline V gene, CDR1 is GTSNPN and CDR2 is SVGIG (reference sequence). The chain's CDR3 is CAWSSYSREKNTF. The CDR3 nucleotides read TGTGCCTGGAGTTCTTACTCCCGGGAGAAAAACACCTTC.

V usage is TRBV18 and J usage is TRBJ1-2; D gene uncertain. CDR3 size: 12 residues. V lost 0 bases and J 4 bases, leaving 3 bases between the germline ends. Germline CDR1 reads KGHSH; CDR2 reads LQKENI. Written as DNA, the CDR3 is TGTGCCAGCTCACCACCCGGCTATGGCTACACCTTC. Translation gives CASSPPGYGYTF. Filled out from reference TRBV18 and TRBJ1-2, the complete variable domain reads NAGVMQNPRHLVRRRGQEARLRCSPMKGHSHVYWYRQLPEEGLKFMVYLQKENIIDESGMPKERFSAEFPKEGPSILRIQQVVRGDSAAYFCASSPPGYGYTFGSGTRLTVV.

This sequence joins TRBV10-2 and TRBJ1-2, with 9 bases matching TRBD1. V gave up 7 bases and J gave up 1 base; unmatched junction bases: 4. Germline-derived CDR1 and CDR2 are WSHSY and SAAADI. This CDR3 spans 14 amino acids. The CDR3 region has the DNA TGCGCCAGCATGACGGACAGGGGTAACTATGGCTACACCTTC. It is translated as CASMTDRGNYGYTF.

The chain links TRBV16 to TRBJ2-1; no reliable D call. V was shortened by 3 bases and J by 8 bases, with 11 bases between the two germline ends. The CDR3 covers 13 residues. From germline, CDR1 is KGHSY and CDR2 FQNENV. The CDR3 loop is CASSHISLHEQFF. The CDR3 coding sequence is TGTGCCAGCAGCCACATTTCCCTACATGAGCAGTTCTTC.

The V and J genes are TRBV4-2 and TRBJ2-1; 9 nucleotides align to TRBD1. V dropped 4 bases and J dropped 2; count of bases not matched to a gene: 9. The CDR3 runs 17 residues. Germline loops: CDR1 LGHNA, CDR2 YNFKEQ. The CDR3 DNA reads as TGTGCCAGCAGCCCGGATGGACAGGGGCCCCCCTACAATGAGCAGTTCTTC. It translates to CASSPDGQGPPYNEQFF.

This clone showed up just a few times. The chain joins TRBV7-9 to TRBJ1-1, with 7 nucleotides matching TRBD1. The CDR3 contains 12 residues. CDR1 SEHNR and CDR2 FQNEAQ come from the germline V gene (reference sequence). Trimming cost V 6 bases and J 8 bases; bases outside gene matches: 6. DNA for the CDR3: TGTGCCAGCAGAACTCCGGGACAGGAAGCTTTCTTT. This gives the protein CASRTPGQEAFF.

The gene calls are TRBV28 and TRBJ1-2, with D tentatively TRBD1 (5 bases). V was trimmed by 6 bases and J by 8 bases, leaving 28 bases between them. The germline gives CDR1 MDHEN, CDR2 SYDVKM. CDR3 length equals 17 residues. The CDR3 spells CASRSLGDGQGGEGYTF. CDR3 DNA sequence: TGTGCCAGCAGAAGTCTGGGGGATGGCCAGGGAGGAGAAGGCTACACCTTC.

V and J are TRBV27 and TRBJ1-4; D unresolved. V was trimmed by 7 bases and J by 5 bases, leaving 14 bases between them. The CDR3 sequence is 14 residues long. Germline V gene lookup returns CDR1 MNHEY and CDR2 SMNVEV (reference sequence). The CDR3 DNA reads as TGTGCCAGCACCGTGACCGATAGCAATGAAAAACTGTTTTTT. Its translation: CASTVTDSNEKLFF.

This clone was seen just once. The chain links TRBV28 to TRBJ2-2; D perhaps matches TRBD2 (5 bases). This CDR3 spans 17 amino acids. From germline, CDR1 is MDHEN and CDR2 SYDVKM. Trimming cost V 5 bases and J 6 bases, with 22 bases left between them. Here the CDR3 reads CASSLPGAGLWAGELFF. The CDR3 DNA reads TGTGCCAGCAGTCTCCCGGGCGCGGGCCTATGGGCCGGGGAGCTGTTTTTT.

CDR3 DNA: TGTGCCAGCAGCGCCGCCGCCGAGGGCCTATATGAAAAACTGTTTTTT. It encodes CASSAAAEGLYEKLFF. This sequence joins TRBV9 and TRBJ1-4, with no clear D. CDR3 length: 16 amino acids. V dropped 3 bases and J dropped 6 bases, with 18 bases sitting between them. From germline, CDR1 is SGDLS and CDR2 YYNGEE. The full variable domain, rest sourced from reference TRBV9 and TRBJ1-4, is DSGVTQTPKHLITATGQRVTLRCSPRSGDLSVYWYQQSLDQGLQFLIQYYNGEERAKGNILERFSAQQFPDLHSELNLSSLELGDSALYFCASSAAAEGLYEKLFFGSGTQLSVL.

This clone is labeled medium-sized. The chain joins TRBV2 to TRBJ1-5; TRBD1 agrees at 7 bases. CDR3 length: 14 amino acids. Per the germline V gene, CDR1 is SNHLY and CDR2 is FYNNEI. V dropped 6 bases and J dropped 7; count of bases not matched to a gene: 9. CDR3 in amino acids: CASSDNRGEQPQHF. The DNA for the CDR3 is TGTGCCAGCAGCGATAACAGGGGAGAACAGCCCCAGCATTTT. Supplemented by reference TRBV2 and TRBJ1-5, the full variable domain reads EPEVTQTPSHQVTQMGQEVILRCVPISNHLYFYWYRQILGQKVEFLVSFYNNEISEKSEIFDDQFSVERPDGSNFTLKIRSTKLEDSAMYFCASSDNRGEQPQHFGDGTRLSIL.

The gene calls are TRBV6-6 and TRBJ2-7, with TRBD2 identical over 14 bases. The germline CDR1 and CDR2 sequences are MNHNY and SVGAGI (reference sequence). Trimming took 6 bases from V and 0 from J; bases not matched to a gene: 1. CDR3 length equals 15 residues. The CDR3 nucleotides read TGTGCCAGCAGGGGGACTAGCGGGGGCTCCTACGAGCAGTACTTC. This gives the protein CASRGTSGGSYEQYF.

The CDR3 DNA is TGCGCCAGCAGCTTGGTTGCGGGACAGGGGGCGCGGGATGAAAAACTGTTTTTT. Translation gives CASSLVAGQGARDEKLFF. V gene TRBV5-1 combines with J gene TRBJ1-4; TRBD1 matches at 12 bases. V gave up 0 bases and J gave up 6 bases; unmatched junction bases: 9. CDR3 length: 18 amino acids. Germline CDR1 is SGHRS and CDR2 is YFSETQ.

The chain employs TRBV9 and TRBJ2-3; 9 bases fit TRBD1. The trim removed 3 bases at V and 14 bases at J, leaving 16 bases unmatched. The CDR3 is 15 amino acids. The germline CDR1 and CDR2 sequences are SGDLS and YYNGEE. The CDR3 nucleotides are TGTGCCAGCAGCGCAGCTCTGCATAGGGGACAGGGCATGTATTTT. Its translation is CASSAALHRGQGMYF.

The chain uses TRBV10-1 and TRBJ1-1; 8 positions match TRBD1. Per germline, CDR1 WNHNN and CDR2 SYGVQD (reference sequence). The CDR3 has 15 residues. V lost 3 bases to trimming and J lost 6 bases; unmatched junction nucleotides: 9. The CDR3: CASSDPGTGPSEAFF. CDR3 DNA: TGCGCCAGCAGTGACCCCGGGACAGGACCCTCTGAAGCTTTCTTT.